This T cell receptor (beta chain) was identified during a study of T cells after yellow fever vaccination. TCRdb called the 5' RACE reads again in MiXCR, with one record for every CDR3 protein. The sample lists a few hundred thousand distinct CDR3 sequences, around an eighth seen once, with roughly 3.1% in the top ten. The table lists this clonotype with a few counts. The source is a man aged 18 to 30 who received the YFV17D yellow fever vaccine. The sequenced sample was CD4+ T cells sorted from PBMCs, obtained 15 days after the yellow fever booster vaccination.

The DNA of the CDR3 is TGTGCCACCAGCGAAGAGTCTAGACGGGCCCCGGTCTCTGGGGCCAACGTCCTGACTTTC. Translating gives CATSEESRRAPVSGANVLTF. The V and J genes are TRBV15 and TRBJ2-6; D remains ambiguous. The CDR3 extends over 20 amino acids. Trimming stripped 5 bases from V and 0 bases from J, with 23 bases between. Germline CDR1 LNHNV, CDR2 YYDKDF (reference sequence).